A single sample gave rise to the 21 T cell receptor beta chains below, sequenced in a study of cytomegalovirus exposure and HLA in healthy donors (dated by TCRdb to about 2017). The receptor library was made with the immunoSEQ multiplex PCR assay. For the multiplex PCR, a mixture combining 60 forward primers for TCR Vbeta segments and 13 reverse primers for TCR Jbeta segments was used. In its TCRdb copy, this immuneACCESS table keeps in-frame sequences only and misses some clones. Where compared with another copy, unresolved V genes explain less than half of these, and the others have no known cause. This sample gives 100,000 to 150,000 clones in total; 80% to 85% of them show up just once. The leading ten clones occupy approximately 1.1% of the sample. The sequenced sample consisted of PBMCs. These receptors were collected from a woman aged 30 to 39 in good health and CMV-seronegative.

The rearrangement uses TRBV5-1 and TRBJ1-1; D might be TRBD1 (6 bases). The V end lost 2 bases, the J end lost 4 bases, and 18 bases lay between the germline ends. Germline loops: CDR1 SGHRS, CDR2 YFSETQ. The CDR3 is made up of 16 amino acids. CDR3 amino acids: CASSFRGGGEGTEAFF. CDR3 sequence (DNA): TGCGCCAGCAGCTTTCGGGGAGGGGGGGAGGGCACTGAAGCTTTCTTT.

Notes on this clone: Its ends do not fully match the called genes, so a read error is possible. The same CDR3 can be traced to other DNA sequences in this sample. This chain joins TRBV6-5 and TRBJ2-5; 8 bases align to TRBD2. CDR1 and CDR2 from the germline V gene are MNHEY and SVGAGI. The CDR3 loop spans 15 amino acids. The CDR3 loop reads CASKRTGGGRETQYF. DNA of the CDR3: TGTGCTAGCAAGCGAACGGGAGGGGGTAGGGAGACCCAGTACTTC.

The chain joins TRBV30 to TRBJ1-1, with a tentative D call TRBD1 (6 bases). The germline V gene encodes CDR1 GTSNPN and CDR2 SVGIG (reference sequence). The CDR3 is 13 residues long. Trimming took 5 bases from V and 0 from J, leaving 10 bases between them. The CDR3 sequence is CAWDRTMNTEAFF. CDR3 sequence (DNA): TGTGCCTGGGACAGGACCATGAACACTGAAGCTTTCTTT.

This chain connects TRBV28 to TRBJ2-4; 9 nucleotides match TRBD1. J gave up 6 bases and V 8 bases, and 11 bases lay outside the gene matches. The germline gives CDR1 MDHEN, CDR2 SYDVKM. CDR3 length: 15 amino acids. In DNA, the CDR3 is TGTGCCAGCGGTACTTTACAGGGGGCGGGAAACATTCAGTACTTC. Protein: CASGTLQGAGNIQYF.

This clone was counted once. The chain couples TRBV18 to TRBJ1-4, with D possibly matching TRBD1 (6 bases). Germline V gene sequence: CDR1 KGHSH, CDR2 LQKENI. V was pared by 4 bases and J by 0 bases, with 15 bases between. CDR3 length: 17 residues. The DNA of the CDR3 is TGTGCCAGCTCACGGGGACACCTCTCTGCAACTAATGAAAAACTGTTTTTT. Translating gives CASSRGHLSATNEKLFF.

The chain combines TRBV6-1 with TRBJ2-7; D uncertain. Between the trimmed V and J ends, which lost 0 bases and 0 bases, there was a span of 9 bases. This CDR3 is 15 amino acids long. Germline CDR1 MNHNS, CDR2 SASEGT. The CDR3 sequence: CASSEAPASSYEQYF. DNA for the CDR3: TGTGCCAGCAGTGAAGCCCCCGCCAGCTCCTACGAGCAGTACTTC.

This clone was counted ten times or more. The chain links TRBV11-2 to TRBJ1-6, with 9 positions matching TRBD1. CDR3 length: 16 amino acids. Trimming took 1 base from V and 9 from J; bases not matched to a gene: 7. CDR1 SGHAT and CDR2 FQNNGV come from the germline V gene. CDR3 sequence (DNA): TGTGCCAGCAGCTTAGGGGGACAGGGCAGACGTTCACCCCTCCACTTT. Protein sequence: CASSLGGQGRRSPLHF. The variable domain in full, with the rest retrieved from reference TRBV11-2 and TRBJ1-6, is EAGVAQSPRYKIIEKRQSVAFWCNPISGHATLYWYQQILGQGPKLLIQFQNNGVVDDSQLPKDRFSAERLKGVDSTLKIQPAKLEDSAVYLCASSLGGQGRRSPLHFGNGTRLTVT.

There are a few counts of this clone. The V gene is TRBV20-1, the J gene TRBJ1-1; a possible D gene is TRBD1 (5 bases). This CDR3 spans 11 amino acids. Germline V gives CDR1 DFQATT, CDR2 SNEGSKA (reference sequence). Trimming pared 5 bases from V and 10 bases from J, leaving 14 bases between. The CDR3 spells CSALPGLSAFF. DNA of the CDR3: TGCAGTGCTCTACCGGGACTTTCAGCTTTCTTT.

V is TRBV29-1 and J is TRBJ1-1; 7 positions match TRBD1. The CDR3 spans 14 residues. From germline, CDR1 is SQVTM and CDR2 ANQGSEA. J gave up 3 bases and V 4 bases, and 8 bases lay outside the gene matches. The CDR3 spells CSVAVLTGDTEAFF. DNA of the CDR3: TGCAGCGTTGCGGTCCTCACAGGGGACACTGAAGCTTTCTTT.

The rearrangement uses TRBV4-1 and TRBJ1-4; unclear D gene. The CDR3 is 17 amino acids. The germline CDR1 and CDR2 sequences are MGHRA and YSYEKL. Trimming took 1 base from V and 0 from J, leaving 12 bases between them. The CDR3 sequence: CASSQVVPSATNEKLFF. Here the CDR3 DNA reads TGCGCCAGCAGCCAAGTGGTCCCCAGCGCAACTAATGAAAAACTGTTTTTT.

This clone was seen a few times. The chain links TRBV2 to TRBJ2-3; D is possibly TRBD1 (6 bases). The CDR3 is 13 amino acids. The V end was cut by 6 bases, the J end by 5 bases, with 12 bases between. From germline, CDR1 is SNHLY and CDR2 FYNNEI. In DNA, the CDR3 is TGTGCCAGCAGGGGAACAGGGATAGATACGCAGTATTTT. This sequence encodes CASRGTGIDTQYF.

The DNA for the CDR3 is TGTGCCAGCAGTTCGGCCGGGACTCAAAGCTACGAGCAGTACTTC. Protein product: CASSSAGTQSYEQYF. J is TRBJ2-7 and V is TRBV27; D might be TRBD2 (6 bases). Trimming left V 4 bases short and J 3 bases short, with 16 bases between. The germline V gene encodes CDR1 MNHEY and CDR2 SMNVEV (reference sequence). This CDR3 is built from 15 residues.

V usage is TRBV19 and J usage is TRBJ1-1, with unresolved D. V lost 3 bases, J lost 5 bases, and 13 bases lay in between. This CDR3 spans 14 amino acids. CDR1 is LNHDA, CDR2 SQIVND, per germline (reference sequence). DNA for the CDR3: TGTGCCAGTAGTATCGGCCTTTCCGGGACTGAAGCTTTCTTT. It translates to CASSIGLSGTEAFF.

This chain's CDR3 is CASSAGLPGEKLFF. CDR3 in DNA: TGTGCCAGCAGCGCGGGACTGCCGGGTGAAAAACTGTTTTTT. This chain joins TRBV9 and TRBJ1-4, with D possibly being TRBD1 (5 bases). The germline gives CDR1 SGDLS, CDR2 YYNGEE. This CDR3 spans 14 amino acids. V was cut by 3 bases and J by 7 bases, with 13 bases left in between. Drawing the rest from reference TRBV9 and TRBJ1-4, the complete variable domain is DSGVTQTPKHLITATGQRVTLRCSPRSGDLSVYWYQQSLDQGLQFLIQYYNGEERAKGNILERFSAQQFPDLHSELNLSSLELGDSALYFCASSAGLPGEKLFFGSGTQLSVL.

This chain uses TRBV19 with TRBJ2-1, with 7 bases identical to TRBD2. The CDR3 extends over 13 amino acids. Trimming took 8 bases from V and 8 from J; bases not matched to a gene: 9. From germline, CDR1 is LNHDA and CDR2 SQIVND (reference sequence). The CDR3 region is CASAFGRVDEQFF. In DNA, the CDR3 is TGTGCCAGTGCCTTTGGGAGGGTCGATGAGCAGTTCTTC.

The rearrangement joins TRBV7-2 to TRBJ2-7, with 11 bases that match TRBD2. The CDR3 has 19 amino acids. Germline V gene data show CDR1 as SGHTA and CDR2 as FQGNSA. Germline trimming cut 3 bases from V and 1 base from J; bases unmatched to any gene: 14. DNA of the CDR3: TGTGCCAGCAGCTTTATGATAGGCACGGGGACTAGCGGATCCTACGAGCAGTACTTC. The encoded protein is CASSFMIGTGTSGSYEQYF.

This clone was counted only a few times. The rearrangement uses TRBV4-3 and TRBJ2-1, with TRBD2 matching over 11 bases. Germline V gene sequence: CDR1 LGHNA, CDR2 YSLEER. The CDR3 runs 18 residues. V lost 0 bases and J lost 9; bases outside the gene matches: 13. The CDR3 nucleotides are TGCGCCAGCAGCCAAGAACCCCACAGTAGCGGGAGGGCCACTGAGCAGTTCTTC. Translated: CASSQEPHSSGRATEQFF.

This clone occurred once. The chain links TRBV19 to TRBJ2-5; 8 nucleotides align to TRBD2. Losses at the gene ends were 8 bases for V and 2 bases for J; bases not matched to a gene: 10. The CDR3 is 15 residues long. Looked up from germline, CDR1 is LNHDA and CDR2 is SQIVND (reference sequence). This chain's CDR3 is CASWAGGRSQETQYF. The DNA of the CDR3 is TGTGCCAGTTGGGCGGGGGGCCGTTCGCAAGAGACCCAGTACTTC.

The rearrangement links TRBV7-9 to TRBJ1-5; D gene unclear. Germline loops: CDR1 SEHNR, CDR2 FQNEAQ (reference sequence). There are 14 residues in the CDR3. V was shortened by 5 bases and J by 4 bases, with 12 bases between the two germline ends. The CDR3 sequence is CASSPSGGNQPQHF. The DNA of the CDR3 is TGTGCCAGCAGCCCCTCCGGAGGAAATCAGCCCCAGCATTTT.

The chain joins TRBV11-2 to TRBJ2-7; TRBD1 matches 7 bases. The germline gives CDR1 SGHAT, CDR2 FQNNGV. CDR3 length: 15 residues. With 4 bases clipped from V and 2 bases from J, the junction kept 8 bases outside the gene matches. This CDR3 is CASSYRQGVPYEQYF. The CDR3, as DNA: TGTGCCAGCAGCTACCGACAGGGAGTCCCCTACGAGCAGTACTTC.

V and J are TRBV25-1 and TRBJ2-5; TRBD1 agrees at 9 bases. The germline CDR1 and CDR2 sequences are MGHDK and SYGVNS. Germline trimming cut 6 bases from V and 3 bases from J; bases unmatched to any gene: 11. The CDR3 has 16 residues. CDR3 protein: CASRPNPGQGKETQYF. CDR3 DNA sequence: TGTGCCAGCAGACCCAACCCGGGACAGGGAAAAGAGACCCAGTACTTC.